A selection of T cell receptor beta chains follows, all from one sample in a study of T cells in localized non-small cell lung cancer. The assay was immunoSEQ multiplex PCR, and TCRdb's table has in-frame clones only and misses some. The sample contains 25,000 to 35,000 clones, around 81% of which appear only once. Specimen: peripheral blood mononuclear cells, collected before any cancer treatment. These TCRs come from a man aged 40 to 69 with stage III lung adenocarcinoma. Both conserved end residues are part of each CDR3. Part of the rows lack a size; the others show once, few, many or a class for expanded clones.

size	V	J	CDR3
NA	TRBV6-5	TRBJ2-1	CASSYSGPSYNEQFF
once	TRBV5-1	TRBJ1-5	CASSLARNSNQPQHF
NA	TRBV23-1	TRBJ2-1	CASSLNNEQFF
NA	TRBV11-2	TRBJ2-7	CASSLSGRGATYEQYF
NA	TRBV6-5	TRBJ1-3	CASTSPTGGNTIYF
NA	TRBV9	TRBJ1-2	CASSATGTGLGYTF
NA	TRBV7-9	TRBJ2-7	CASSAASGSLYEQYF
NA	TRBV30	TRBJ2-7	CAWSRTGVNYEQYF
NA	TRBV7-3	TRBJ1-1	CASSLTGINTEAFF
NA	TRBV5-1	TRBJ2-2	CASSVTGAGTATNTGELFF
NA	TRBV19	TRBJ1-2	CASSIGVNPNYGYTF
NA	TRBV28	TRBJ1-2	CASSLDERFNYGYTF
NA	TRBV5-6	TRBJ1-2	CASRRSSAAGYGYTF
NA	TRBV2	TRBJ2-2	CASSVQGAGELFF
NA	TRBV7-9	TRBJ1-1	CASSQDRPPEAFF
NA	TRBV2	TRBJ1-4	CASSGIGGRFEKLFF
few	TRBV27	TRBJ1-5	CASRSSQGLPLTQPQHF
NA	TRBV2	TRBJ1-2	CASRMGGRGYTF
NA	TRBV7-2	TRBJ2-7	CASSDAGERQYF
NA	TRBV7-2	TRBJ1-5	CASSLGGVRSNQPQHF
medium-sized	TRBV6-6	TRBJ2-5	CASARVRQETQYF
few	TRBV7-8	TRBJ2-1	CASSFRAPLYNEQFF
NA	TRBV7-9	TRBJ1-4	CASSFDIGGGTEKLFF
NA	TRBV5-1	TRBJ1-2	CASSLGTGDGYTF
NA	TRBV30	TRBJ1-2	CAWGTGTGRSGYTF
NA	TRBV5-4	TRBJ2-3	CASSNGPGRQTSTDTQYF
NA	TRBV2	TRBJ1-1	CASRVRWNTEAFF
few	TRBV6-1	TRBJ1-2	CASSRDRGEGGYTF
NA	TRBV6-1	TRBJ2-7	CASSDTSGTYEQYF
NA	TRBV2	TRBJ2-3	CASSSFTSTDTQYF
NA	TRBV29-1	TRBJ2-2	CSVDSANTGELFF
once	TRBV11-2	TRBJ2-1	CASSQAGNPYNEQFF
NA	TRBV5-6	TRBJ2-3	CASSLATSGYTDTQYF